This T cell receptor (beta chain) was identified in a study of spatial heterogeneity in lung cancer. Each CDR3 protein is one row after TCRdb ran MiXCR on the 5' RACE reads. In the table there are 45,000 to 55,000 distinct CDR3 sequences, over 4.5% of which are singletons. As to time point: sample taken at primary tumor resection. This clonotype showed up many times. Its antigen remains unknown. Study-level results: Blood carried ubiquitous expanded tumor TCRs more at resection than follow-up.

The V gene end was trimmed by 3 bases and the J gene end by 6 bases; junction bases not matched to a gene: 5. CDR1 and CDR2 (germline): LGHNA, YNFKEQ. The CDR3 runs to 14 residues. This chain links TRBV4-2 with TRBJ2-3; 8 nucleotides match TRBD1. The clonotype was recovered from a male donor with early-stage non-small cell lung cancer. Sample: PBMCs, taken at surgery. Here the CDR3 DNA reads TGTGCCAGCAGCCATGGACAGGGTAGGGATACGCAGTATTTT. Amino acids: CASSHGQGRDTQYF.